This TCR beta chain was recovered during a study of cytomegalovirus exposure and HLA in healthy donors. Study background: There were approximately 81 million unique TCRs (from HLA-typed donors) in an early data release. Regarding the study as a whole: CMV antigen specificity was confirmed in vitro for three CMV-associated chains. Presence/absence analyses treated sequencing depth as roughly uniform across donors. From TCR beta sequences, most subjects' HLA-A and HLA-B alleles were reportedly predicted accurately.

Concerning this clone: The antigen is unknown.

Researchers ran the PCR with 60 Vbeta and 13 Jbeta primers. The table came from immunoSEQ multiplex PCR; TCRdb's copy has only in-frame clones and leaves some out. The table has 150,000 to 200,000 clones, about 85% seen once. The sequencing sample was made of PBMCs. This sequence originates from a boy under 10 years old in good health and CMV-seronegative.

The CDR3 nucleotides read TGTGCCAGCAGTTCCTTCCAGAACGAGCAGTACTTC. This encodes CASSSFQNEQYF. This sequence joins TRBV6-5 and TRBJ2-7; D not resolved. V was cut by 4 bases and J by 5 bases, with 9 bases left in between. This CDR3 comprises 12 residues. CDR1 is MNHEY, CDR2 SVGAGI, per germline.